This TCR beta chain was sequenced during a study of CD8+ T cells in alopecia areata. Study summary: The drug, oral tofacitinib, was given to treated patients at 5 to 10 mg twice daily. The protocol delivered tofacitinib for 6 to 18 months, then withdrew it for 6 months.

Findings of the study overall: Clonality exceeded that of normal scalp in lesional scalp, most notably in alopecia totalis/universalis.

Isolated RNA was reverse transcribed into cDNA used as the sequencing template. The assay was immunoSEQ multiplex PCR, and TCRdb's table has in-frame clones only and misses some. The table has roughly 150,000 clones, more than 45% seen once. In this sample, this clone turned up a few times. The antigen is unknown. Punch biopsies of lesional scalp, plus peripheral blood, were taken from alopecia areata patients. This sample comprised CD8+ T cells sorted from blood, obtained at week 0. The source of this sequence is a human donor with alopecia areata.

The CDR3 sequence is CASSQDRQGNYGYTF. As DNA, the CDR3 is TGCGCCAGCAGCCAAGATCGGCAGGGTAACTATGGCTACACCTTC. This chain uses TRBV4-3 with TRBJ1-2; a possible D gene is TRBD1 (5 bases). There are 15 residues in the CDR3. Germline V gene sequence: CDR1 LGHNA, CDR2 YSLEER. Trimming stripped 0 bases from V and 1 base from J, with 9 bases between.